This T cell receptor (beta chain) was profiled in a study of shared T cell receptors in the human thymus. The CDR3 has 14 amino acids. The J segment lost 3 bases and the V segment lost 7 bases, leaving 6 bases of the junction unmatched. The V gene's germline CDR1 is SQVTM and CDR2 ANQGSEA. Generated by immunoSEQ multiplex PCR, the TCRdb table keeps only in-frame clones and is missing some. The sample yields hundreds of thousands of clones, 80% to 90% seen once. This sample was also put to use in a study of human thymus T cells. That paper adds: The authors found apparently biased V and J gene usage in thymic and blood repertoires. Overlap was high between thymic repertoires from unrelated individuals, as reported in related research.

Specimen: thymocytes. The J gene is TRBJ2-1, the V gene TRBV29-1; 10 bases are a match to TRBD1. The TCR sequence derives from a boy less than two years old with a congenital heart defect. This chain's CDR3 is CSAAGQGIYNEQFF. CDR3 sequence (DNA): TGCAGCGCTGCGGGACAGGGGATCTACAATGAGCAGTTCTTC.